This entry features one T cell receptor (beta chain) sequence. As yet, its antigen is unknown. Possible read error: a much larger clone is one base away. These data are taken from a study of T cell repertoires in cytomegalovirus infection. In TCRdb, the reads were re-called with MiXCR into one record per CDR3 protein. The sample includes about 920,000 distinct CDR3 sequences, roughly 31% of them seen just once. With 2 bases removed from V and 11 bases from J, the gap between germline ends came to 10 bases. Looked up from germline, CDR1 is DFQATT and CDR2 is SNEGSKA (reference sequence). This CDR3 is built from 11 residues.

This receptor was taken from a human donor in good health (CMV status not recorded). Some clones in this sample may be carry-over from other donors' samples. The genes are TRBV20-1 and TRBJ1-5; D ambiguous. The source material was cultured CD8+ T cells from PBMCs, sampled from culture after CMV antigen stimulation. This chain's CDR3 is CSARSTEAQHF. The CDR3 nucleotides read TGCAGTGCTAGATCAACTGAGGCCCAGCATTTT.